This T cell receptor beta chain was identified during a study of blood T cell repertoires in COVID-19. Measured with immunoSEQ multiplex PCR; TCRdb has only the in-frame clones, and not every one. The sample lists fewer than 85,000 clones, around 88% occurring once. This clone came up a few times. Germline assignment: CDR1 SGHRS and CDR2 YFSETQ. J was trimmed by 4 bases and V by 5 bases; bases with no gene match: 9. The length of the CDR3 is 15 residues. V gene TRBV5-1 combines with J gene TRBJ2-1, with TRBD1 matching 7 bases. The sample taken for sequencing was peripheral blood. This TCR derives from a man aged 60 to 75 with acute or convalescent COVID-19. As DNA, the CDR3 is TGCGCCAGCAGAGAGAACAGGGGCCCTTACAATGAGCAGTTCTTC. Translated, it gives CASRENRGPYNEQFF.